This is a list of T cell receptor beta chains from one sample in a study of graft-versus-host responses after intestinal transplantation. Using immunoSEQ multiplex PCR, the repertoire was profiled, and TCRdb retains in-frame clones only, with some absent. The sample contains some 97,000 clones, roughly 87% of which appear only once. What these receptors recognize is not known. This material consisted of unstimulated CD4+ T cells sorted from spleen or lymph node cells, taken before transplant. The receptors shown here come from a human donor who was the organ donor for an intestinal transplant. Each CDR3 is given without its conserved first and last residue.

v_gene: TRBV4-1; j_gene: TRBJ2-7; CDR3aa: ASSSRTGLSSYEQY
v_gene: TRBV5-1; j_gene: TRBJ1-2; CDR3aa: ASSFTHGQGKSYT
v_gene: TRBV11-3; j_gene: TRBJ2-7; CDR3aa: ASSLATGKPYEQY
v_gene: TRBV14; j_gene: TRBJ1-2; CDR3aa: ASSQDLLFYGYT
v_gene: TRBV7-9; j_gene: TRBJ1-1; CDR3aa: ASSRLTEAF
v_gene: TRBV18; j_gene: TRBJ2-3; CDR3aa: ASSPAATDTQY
v_gene: TRBV6-1; j_gene: TRBJ2-2; CDR3aa: ASRLAGATGELF
v_gene: TRBV4-1; j_gene: TRBJ2-4; CDR3aa: ASNAQPGQGLWNIQY
v_gene: TRBV19; j_gene: TRBJ2-1; CDR3aa: ASSLDRFAEQF
v_gene: TRBV10-3; j_gene: TRBJ1-1; CDR3aa: AITWLTLNTEAF
v_gene: TRBV4-1; j_gene: TRBJ2-1; CDR3aa: ASSQGGQVYNEQF
v_gene: TRBV5-1; j_gene: TRBJ2-7; CDR3aa: ASSLVTTGGRISYEQY
v_gene: TRBV30; j_gene: TRBJ1-1; CDR3aa: AWTVLGDTEAF
v_gene: TRBV2; j_gene: TRBJ1-4; CDR3aa: ASKVSVTNEKLF
v_gene: TRBV7-3; j_gene: TRBJ1-1; CDR3aa: ASSPGPLSTEAF
v_gene: TRBV30; j_gene: TRBJ1-2; CDR3aa: ASGREFPHGYT
v_gene: TRBV5-1; j_gene: TRBJ2-7; CDR3aa: ASSFIPDKTYEQY
v_gene: TRBV11-2; j_gene: TRBJ1-2; CDR3aa: ASSLDRQGLGYT
v_gene: TRBV7-9; j_gene: TRBJ2-7; CDR3aa: ASTGTGISYEQY
v_gene: TRBV5-6; j_gene: TRBJ2-1; CDR3aa: ASSKQTGFSYNEQF
v_gene: TRBV5-4; j_gene: TRBJ2-1; CDR3aa: ASSLDGNNEQF
v_gene: TRBV10-3; j_gene: TRBJ1-2; CDR3aa: AISVSGAGYT